This T cell receptor beta chain was sequenced for a study of blood T cells in healthy people across ages. Remarks on this clonotype: Its antigen is not known. A much more abundant neighbour one base away suggests this may be a read error.

Trimming cost V 9 bases and J 7 bases; bases outside gene matches: 11. The CDR3 covers 13 residues. CDR1 and CDR2 from the germline V gene are MNHEY and SVGAGI. Whole-study results and caveats: TCR beta diversity per million T cells fell roughly linearly with age. Versus aged donors, long-lived donors had higher diversity and more naive CD4+ cells. The authors considered diversity estimates from one million T cells to be underestimates.

A sample-barcoded 5' primer and a J-beta primer mix were used in a second PCR of roughly 7 to 11 cycles. TCRdb itself ran the 5' RACE reads through MiXCR, one entry per CDR3 protein. The data contain fewer than 750,000 distinct CDR3 sequences, around half of them singletons. This clonotype was obtained from an elderly man in good health. V gene TRBV6-5 combines with J gene TRBJ2-7, with 8 bases aligning to TRBD2. The material sequenced was blood. This chain's CDR3 is CASKRGHLNEQYF. The CDR3 nucleotides are TGTGCCAGTAAGCGGGGGCACCTCAATGAGCAGTACTTC.